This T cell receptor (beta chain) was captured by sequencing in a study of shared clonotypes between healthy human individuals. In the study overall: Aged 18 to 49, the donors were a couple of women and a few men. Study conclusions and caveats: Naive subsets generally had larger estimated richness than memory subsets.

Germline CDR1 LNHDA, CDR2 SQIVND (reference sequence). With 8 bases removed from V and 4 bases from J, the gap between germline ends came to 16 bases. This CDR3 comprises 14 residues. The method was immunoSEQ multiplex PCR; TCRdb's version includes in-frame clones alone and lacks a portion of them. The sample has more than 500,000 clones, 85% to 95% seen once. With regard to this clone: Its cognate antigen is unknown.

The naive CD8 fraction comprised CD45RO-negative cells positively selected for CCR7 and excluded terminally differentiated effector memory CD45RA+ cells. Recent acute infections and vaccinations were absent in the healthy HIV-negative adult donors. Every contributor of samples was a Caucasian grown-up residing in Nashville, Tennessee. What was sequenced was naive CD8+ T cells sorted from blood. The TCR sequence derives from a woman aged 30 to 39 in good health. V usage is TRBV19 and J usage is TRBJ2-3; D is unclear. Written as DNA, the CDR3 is TGTGCCAGTGCCGGGCGAGAAGCAGCAGATACGCAGTATTTT. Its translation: CASAGREAADTQYF. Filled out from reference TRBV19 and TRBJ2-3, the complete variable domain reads DGGITQSPKYLFRKEGQNVTLSCEQNLNHDAMYWYRQDPGQGLRLIYYSQIVNDFQKGDIAEGYSVSREKKESFPLTVTSAQKNPTAFYLCASAGREAADTQYFGPGTRLTVL.